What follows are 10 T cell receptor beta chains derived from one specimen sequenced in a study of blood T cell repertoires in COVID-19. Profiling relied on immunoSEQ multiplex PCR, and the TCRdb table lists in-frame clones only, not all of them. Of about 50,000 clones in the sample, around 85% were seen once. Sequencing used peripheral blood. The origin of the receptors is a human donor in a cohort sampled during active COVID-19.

The CDR3 spells CASRLGLAGNYNEQFF. As DNA, the CDR3 is TGTGCCAGCAGGTTGGGACTAGCGGGAAATTACAATGAGCAGTTCTTC. The chain recombines TRBV27 with TRBJ2-1; 13 nucleotides agree with TRBD2. The CDR3 covers 16 residues. Germline V gives CDR1 MNHEY, CDR2 SMNVEV (reference sequence). V shed 6 bases and J 4 bases; nucleotides not matched to a gene: 6.

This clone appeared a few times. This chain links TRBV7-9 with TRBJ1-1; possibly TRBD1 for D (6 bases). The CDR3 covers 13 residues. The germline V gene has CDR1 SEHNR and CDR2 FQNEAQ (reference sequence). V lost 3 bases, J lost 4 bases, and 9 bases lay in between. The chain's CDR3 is CASSLQGGTEAFF. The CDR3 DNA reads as TGTGCCAGCAGCTTGCAAGGGGGCACTGAAGCTTTCTTT.

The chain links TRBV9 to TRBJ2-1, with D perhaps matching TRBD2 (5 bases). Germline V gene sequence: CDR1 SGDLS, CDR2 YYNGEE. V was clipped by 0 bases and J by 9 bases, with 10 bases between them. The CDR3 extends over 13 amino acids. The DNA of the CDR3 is TGTGCCAGCAGCGTAGGGCCAGGAGGTGAGCAGTTCTTC. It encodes CASSVGPGGEQFF.

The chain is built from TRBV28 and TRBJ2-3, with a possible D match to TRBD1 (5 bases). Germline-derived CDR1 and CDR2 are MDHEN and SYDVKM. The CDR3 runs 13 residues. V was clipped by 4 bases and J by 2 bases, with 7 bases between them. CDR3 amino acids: CASSSQDTDTQYF. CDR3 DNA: TGTGCCAGCAGTTCACAGGACACAGATACGCAGTATTTT. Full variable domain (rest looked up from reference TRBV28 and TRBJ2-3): DVKVTQSSRYLVKRTGEKVFLECVQDMDHENMFWYRQDPGLGLRLIYFSYDVKMKEKGDIPEGYSVSREKKERFSLILESASTNQTSMYLCASSSQDTDTQYFGPGTRLTVL.

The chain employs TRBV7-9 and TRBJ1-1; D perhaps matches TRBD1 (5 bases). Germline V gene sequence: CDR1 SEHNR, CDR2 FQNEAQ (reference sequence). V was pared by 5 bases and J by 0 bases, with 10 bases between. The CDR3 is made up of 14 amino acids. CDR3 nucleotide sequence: TGTGCCAGCAGCATAGGGGACTTGAACACTGAAGCTTTCTTT. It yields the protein CASSIGDLNTEAFF.

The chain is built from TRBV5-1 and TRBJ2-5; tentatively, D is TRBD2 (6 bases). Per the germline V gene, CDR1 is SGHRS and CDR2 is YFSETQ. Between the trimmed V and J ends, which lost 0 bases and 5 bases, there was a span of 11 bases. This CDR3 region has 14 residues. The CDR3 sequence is CASSLDSSVETQYF. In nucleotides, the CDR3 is TGCGCCAGCAGCTTGGATTCTAGCGTGGAGACCCAGTACTTC.

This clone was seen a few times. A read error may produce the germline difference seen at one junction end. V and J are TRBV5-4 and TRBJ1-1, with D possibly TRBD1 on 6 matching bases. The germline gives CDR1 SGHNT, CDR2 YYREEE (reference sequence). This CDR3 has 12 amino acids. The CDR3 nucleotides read TGTGCCAGCAGCTTGAACCCGGGACACTCCGTCTTT. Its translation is CASSLNPGHSVF.

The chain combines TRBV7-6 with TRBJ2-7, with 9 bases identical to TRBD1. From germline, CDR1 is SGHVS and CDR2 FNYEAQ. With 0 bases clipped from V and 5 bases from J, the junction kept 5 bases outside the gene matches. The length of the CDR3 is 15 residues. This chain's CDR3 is CASSLATGGFNEQYF. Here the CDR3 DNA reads TGTGCCAGCAGCTTAGCGACAGGGGGGTTCAACGAGCAGTACTTC.

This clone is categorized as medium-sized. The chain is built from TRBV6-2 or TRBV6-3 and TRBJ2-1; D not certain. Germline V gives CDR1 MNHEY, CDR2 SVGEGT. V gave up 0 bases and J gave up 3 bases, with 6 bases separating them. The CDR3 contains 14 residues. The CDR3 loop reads CASSYSRVYNEQFF. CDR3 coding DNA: TGTGCCAGCAGTTACTCCCGCGTCTACAATGAGCAGTTCTTC.

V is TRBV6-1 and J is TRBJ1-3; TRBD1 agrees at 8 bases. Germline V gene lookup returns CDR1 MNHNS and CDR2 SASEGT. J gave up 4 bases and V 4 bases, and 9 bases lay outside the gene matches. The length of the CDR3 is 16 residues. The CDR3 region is CASSGPGGAIGNTIYF. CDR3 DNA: TGTGCCAGCAGTGGCCCAGGGGGCGCGATCGGAAACACCATATATTTT.